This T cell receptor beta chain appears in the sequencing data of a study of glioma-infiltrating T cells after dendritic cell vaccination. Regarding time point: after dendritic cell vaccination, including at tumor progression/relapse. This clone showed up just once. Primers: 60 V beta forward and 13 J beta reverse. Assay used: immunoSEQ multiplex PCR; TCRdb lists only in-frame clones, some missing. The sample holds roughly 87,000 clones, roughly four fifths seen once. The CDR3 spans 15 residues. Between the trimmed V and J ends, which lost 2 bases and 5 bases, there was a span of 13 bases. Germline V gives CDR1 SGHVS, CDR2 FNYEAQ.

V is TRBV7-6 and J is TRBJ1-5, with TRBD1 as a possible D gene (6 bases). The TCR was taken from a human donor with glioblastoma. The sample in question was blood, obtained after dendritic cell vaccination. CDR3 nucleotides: TGTGCCAGCAGCTTAAATGGGGGCGCAGATCAGCCCCAGCATTTT. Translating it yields CASSLNGGADQPQHF.